The entry below gives a single TCR beta chain sequence along with its context. Antigen specificity is unknown. The data originate from a study of OX40 agonist ivuxolimab in advanced cancers. Looking at the study overall: The patients received agonistic anti-OX40 (CD134) antibody ivuxolimab.

The V gene lost 5 bases and the J gene lost 1 base, with 9 bases spanning the gap. The CDR3 is 14 amino acids. Per the germline V gene, CDR1 is SQVTM and CDR2 is ANQGSEA. Blood sampling took place at baseline, cycle 4 day 1, and cycle 7 day 1. Study results and limitations: What antigens the expanded peripheral T cells recognized was never established.

Sequenced by immunoSEQ multiplex PCR; TCRdb stores in-frame clones only, minus some. The sample lists fewer than 35,000 clones, more than 70% occurring once. The chain recombines TRBV29-1 with TRBJ2-6, with D possibly matching TRBD2 (5 bases). The TCR was taken from an adult with an advanced solid tumor such as melanoma, head and neck, liver or kidney cancer. This specimen was CD4+ or CD8+ T cells sorted from blood, taken in a trial of the OX40 agonist ivuxolimab. The CDR3 DNA is TGCAGCGTTTACGGGGTTTCTGGGGCCAACGTCCTGACTTTC. Its protein is CSVYGVSGANVLTF.